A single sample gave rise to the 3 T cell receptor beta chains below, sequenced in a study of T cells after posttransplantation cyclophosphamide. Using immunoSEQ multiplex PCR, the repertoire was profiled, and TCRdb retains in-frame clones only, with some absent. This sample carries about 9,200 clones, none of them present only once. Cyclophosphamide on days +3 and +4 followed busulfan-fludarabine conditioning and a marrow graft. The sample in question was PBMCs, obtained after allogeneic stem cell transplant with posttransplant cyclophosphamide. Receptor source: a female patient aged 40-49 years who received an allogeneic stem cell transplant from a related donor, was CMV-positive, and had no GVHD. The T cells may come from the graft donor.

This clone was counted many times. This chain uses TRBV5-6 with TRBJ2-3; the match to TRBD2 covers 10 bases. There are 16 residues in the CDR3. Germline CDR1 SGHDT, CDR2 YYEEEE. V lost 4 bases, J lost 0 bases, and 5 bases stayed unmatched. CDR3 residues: CASSTGAGGSTDTQYF. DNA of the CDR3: TGTGCCAGCAGCACAGGAGCGGGGGGGAGCACAGATACGCAGTATTTT.

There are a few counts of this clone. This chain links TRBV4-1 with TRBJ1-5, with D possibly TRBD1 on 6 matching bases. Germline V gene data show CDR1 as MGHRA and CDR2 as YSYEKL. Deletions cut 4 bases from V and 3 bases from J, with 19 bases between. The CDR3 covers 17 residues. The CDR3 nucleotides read TGCGCCAGCAGCCGGGTGGGGGGGCTCAGGTACAATCAGCCCCAGCATTTT. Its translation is CASSRVGGLRYNQPQHF.

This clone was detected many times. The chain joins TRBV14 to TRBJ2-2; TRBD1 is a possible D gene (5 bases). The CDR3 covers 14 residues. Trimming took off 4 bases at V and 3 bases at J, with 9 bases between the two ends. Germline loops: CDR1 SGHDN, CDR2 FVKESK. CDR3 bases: TGTGCCAGCAGCCGTCAGGGTCACACCGGGGAGCTGTTTTTT. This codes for CASSRQGHTGELFF.